In its sample, the clone carrying this TCR beta chain was seen many times. Noted time point: newly diagnosed GD, antithyroid drugs for less than 3 months. The TCR library used RNA extracted from PBMCs. CDR1 is SGHAT, CDR2 FQNNGV, per germline. The V and J ends lost 5 bases and 8 bases respectively, with 9 bases between them. The CDR3 sequence is 12 residues long. Sequencing libraries for TCR beta were prepared with iRepertoire HTBI primers and Arm-PCR of CDR3 regions. TCRdb ran MiXCR on the multiplex PCR reads and lists one entry per CDR3 protein. The profile shows almost 450,000 distinct CDR3 sequences, 16% of them singletons. The entry originates in a study of regulatory T cells in long-lasting Graves disease. The same data also went into a second study, on T cells in Graves' hyperthyroidism and ophthalmopathy.

The chain combines TRBV11-2 with TRBJ1-4; possibly TRBD1 for D (6 bases). This TCR was recovered from a woman aged 25 to 39 with Graves disease. The sample was peripheral blood mononuclear cells (PBMCs), taken at new diagnosis, from a patient treated with antithyroid drugs. This CDR3 reads CASSPGAEKLFF. The CDR3 DNA reads TGTGCCAGCAGCCCAGGGGCGGAAAAACTGTTTTTT.